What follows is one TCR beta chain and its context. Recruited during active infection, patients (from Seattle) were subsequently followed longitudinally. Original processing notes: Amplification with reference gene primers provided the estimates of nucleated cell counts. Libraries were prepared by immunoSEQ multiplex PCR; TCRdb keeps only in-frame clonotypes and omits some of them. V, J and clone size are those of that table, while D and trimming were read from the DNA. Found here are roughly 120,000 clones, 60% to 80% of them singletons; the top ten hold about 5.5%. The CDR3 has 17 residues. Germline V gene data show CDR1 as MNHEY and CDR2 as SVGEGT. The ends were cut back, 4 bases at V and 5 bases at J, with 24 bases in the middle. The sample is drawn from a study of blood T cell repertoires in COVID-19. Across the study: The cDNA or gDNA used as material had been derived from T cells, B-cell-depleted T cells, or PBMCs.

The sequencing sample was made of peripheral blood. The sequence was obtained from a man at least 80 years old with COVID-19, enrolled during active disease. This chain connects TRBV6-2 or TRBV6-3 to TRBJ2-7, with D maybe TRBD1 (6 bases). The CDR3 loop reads CASSSPPLTGKIDEQYF. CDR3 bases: TGTGCCAGCAGTTCTCCACCCCTTACAGGGAAGATCGACGAGCAGTACTTC.